This TCR beta chain was sequenced during a study of T-cell reconstitution after alpha-beta-depleted transplantation in children. Note on this clonotype: Since a much larger clone is just one base distant, this may be a read error.

This CDR3 is 16 amino acids long. Germline V lookup: CDR1 DFQATT, CDR2 SNEGSKA (reference sequence). The J segment lost 0 bases and the V segment lost 3 bases, leaving 5 bases of the junction unmatched. Unique molecular identifiers featured in how the TCRbeta library was prepared. TCRdb redid the calling of the PCR reads with MiXCR, one entry per CDR3 protein. The sample contains 150,000 to 200,000 distinct CDR3 sequences, approximately 10% of which appear only once. J is TRBJ2-1 and V is TRBV20-1; TRBD2 agrees at 10 bases. Sequencing used PBMCs, obtained before TCRalphabeta/CD19-depleted stem cell transplant. The origin of this receptor is a boy younger than 10 with acute myeloid leukemia, due to receive a stem cell transplant. The CDR3 sequence is CSARLVAGGSYNEQFF. The CDR3 DNA follows: TGCAGTGCTAGGCTTGTAGCGGGGGGCTCCTACAATGAGCAGTTCTTC.